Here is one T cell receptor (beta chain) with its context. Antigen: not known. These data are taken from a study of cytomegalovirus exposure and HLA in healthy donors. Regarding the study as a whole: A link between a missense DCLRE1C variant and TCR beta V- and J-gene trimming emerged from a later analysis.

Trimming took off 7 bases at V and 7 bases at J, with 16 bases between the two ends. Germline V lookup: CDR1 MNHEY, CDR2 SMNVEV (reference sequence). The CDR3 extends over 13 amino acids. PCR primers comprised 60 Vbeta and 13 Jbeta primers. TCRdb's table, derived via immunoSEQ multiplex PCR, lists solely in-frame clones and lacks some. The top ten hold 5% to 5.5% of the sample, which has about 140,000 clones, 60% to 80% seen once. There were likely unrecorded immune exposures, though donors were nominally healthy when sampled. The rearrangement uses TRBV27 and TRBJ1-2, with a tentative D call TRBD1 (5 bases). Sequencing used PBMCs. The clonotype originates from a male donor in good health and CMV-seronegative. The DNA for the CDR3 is TGTGCCAGCACCGCCGGAAAGGGGATTGGCTACACCTTC. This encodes CASTAGKGIGYTF.